The next 28 T cell receptor beta chains were all read from a single sample in a study of tumor-infiltrating lymphocytes in localized non-small cell lung cancer. Repertoires were generated with immunoSEQ multiplex PCR, while TCRdb's copy carries only in-frame clones and drops some. This sample has about 12,000 clones, with about four fifths found just once. Sequencing was carried out using lung tumor tissue. Receptors originate from a human donor with non-small cell lung cancer.

In DNA, the CDR3 is TGTGCCAGCAGTTACTCGGGGCGGACGAACACCGGGGAGCTGTTTTTT. The encoded protein is CASSYSGRTNTGELFF. J is TRBJ2-2 and V is TRBV6-5, with a weak D call TRBD1 (5 bases). V lost 0 bases and J 0 bases, leaving 8 bases between the germline ends. The CDR3 covers 16 residues. Germline V gives CDR1 MNHEY, CDR2 SVGAGI.

J is TRBJ1-1 and V is TRBV18, with D perhaps TRBD1 (5 bases). From germline, CDR1 is KGHSH and CDR2 LQKENI. This CDR3 contains 15 residues. V lost 2 bases, J lost 4 bases, and 14 bases lay in between. Here the CDR3 reads CASSPAGRWGTEAFF. The CDR3 DNA follows: TGTGCCAGCTCACCAGCAGGGAGATGGGGCACTGAAGCTTTCTTT. The variable domain in full, completed from reference TRBV18 and TRBJ1-1, reads NAGVMQNPRHLVRRRGQEARLRCSPMKGHSHVYWYRQLPEEGLKFMVYLQKENIIDESGMPKERFSAEFPKEGPSILRIQQVVRGDSAAYFCASSPAGRWGTEAFFGQGTRLTVV.

This sequence joins TRBV29-1 and TRBJ2-5, with D uncertain. The CDR3 spans 13 residues. Looked up from germline, CDR1 is SQVTM and CDR2 is ANQGSEA. Deletions cut 1 base from V and 5 bases from J, with 11 bases between. The CDR3 here is CSVEVVSGETQYF. CDR3 bases: TGCAGCGTTGAAGTCGTCTCGGGCGAGACCCAGTACTTC.

This clone was observed once. The chain is built from TRBV28 and TRBJ2-1; 14 bases are shared with TRBD2. This CDR3 contains 15 residues. After removal of 11 bases from V and 5 bases from J, the junction contained 8 bases not matched to a gene. Germline CDR1 MDHEN, CDR2 SYDVKM. Here the CDR3 reads CAAGLAGGTDNEQFF. CDR3 sequence (DNA): TGTGCCGCAGGACTAGCGGGGGGCACCGACAATGAGCAGTTCTTC. Full variable domain (remainder filled in from reference TRBV28 and TRBJ2-1): DVKVTQSSRYLVKRTGEKVFLECVQDMDHENMFWYRQDPGLGLRLIYFSYDVKMKEKGDIPEGYSVSREKKERFSLILESASTNQTSMYLCAAGLAGGTDNEQFFGPGTRLTVL.

V and J are TRBV27 and TRBJ2-7; perhaps TRBD2 as D (6 bases). The ends were cut back, 0 bases at V and 4 bases at J, with 16 bases in the middle. The CDR3 is 16 residues long. CDR1 is MNHEY and CDR2 is SMNVEV in the germline V gene (reference sequence). The CDR3 loop reads CASSLSLRERVYEQYF. The DNA for the CDR3 is TGTGCCAGCAGTTTATCCCTTCGGGAGCGGGTGTACGAGCAGTACTTC.

Only a few counts were recorded for this clone. The chain joins TRBV28 to TRBJ2-7; 10 bases are shared with TRBD2. This CDR3 comprises 15 residues. Unmatched junction bases numbered 5, after V lost 5 bases and J lost 1 base. Germline values: CDR1 MDHEN, CDR2 SYDVKM. DNA of the CDR3: TGTGCCAGCAGTCCGTGGACTAGCGGTTCCTACGAGCAGTACTTC. Translating it yields CASSPWTSGSYEQYF.

V usage is TRBV5-4 and J usage is TRBJ2-7; D remains ambiguous. Trimming left V 1 base short and J 2 bases short, with 10 bases between. The CDR3 consists of 14 residues. Germline V gene sequence: CDR1 SGHNT, CDR2 YYREEE (reference sequence). The chain's CDR3 is CASSLMESPYEQYF. Written as DNA, the CDR3 is TGTGCCAGCAGCTTGATGGAGTCCCCCTACGAGCAGTACTTC.

This sequence joins TRBV4-1 and TRBJ1-1; D is undetermined. The CDR3 extends over 14 amino acids. V was trimmed by 2 bases and J by 4 bases, leaving 11 bases between them. Germline assignment: CDR1 MGHRA and CDR2 YSYEKL. The CDR3 region is CASSQLYGGTEAFF. The DNA for the CDR3 is TGCGCCAGCAGCCAATTGTATGGTGGCACTGAAGCTTTCTTT.

The V call is TRBV27, the J call TRBJ2-7; 9 nucleotides align to TRBD2. The CDR3 has 14 amino acids. Germline V gene lookup returns CDR1 MNHEY and CDR2 SMNVEV (reference sequence). Losses at the gene ends were 6 bases for V and 4 bases for J; bases not matched to a gene: 7. The chain's CDR3 is CASRLAGNTYEQYF. DNA of the CDR3: TGTGCCAGCAGACTAGCGGGCAACACTTACGAGCAGTACTTC.

The chain joins TRBV19 to TRBJ1-5; D might be TRBD1 (5 bases). The CDR3 covers 17 residues. In germline, CDR1 is LNHDA, CDR2 SQIVND (reference sequence). V was shortened by 9 bases and J by 1 base, with 22 bases between the two germline ends. In DNA, the CDR3 is TGTGCCAGCCCACAACTGGGGGTACTCAAGAGCAATCAGCCCCAGCATTTT. It translates to CASPQLGVLKSNQPQHF.

The chain joins TRBV5-1 to TRBJ2-1, with TRBD2 matching over 10 bases. Germline assignment: CDR1 SGHRS and CDR2 YFSETQ. CDR3 size: 16 residues. V shed 1 base, J shed 7 bases, and the junction held 8 bases outside the gene matches. The CDR3 bases are TGCGCCAGCAGCTTGTCTAGCGGGGGATCTCGGAATGAGCAGTTCTTC. Protein product: CASSLSSGGSRNEQFF.

This chain uses TRBV5-6 with TRBJ1-1; tentative D call: TRBD1 (5 bases). CDR1 is SGHDT, CDR2 YYEEEE, per germline. The CDR3 totals 12 residues. Trimming removed 0 bases from V and 12 bases from J, with 12 bases in between. In DNA form, the CDR3 reads TGTGCCAGCAGCTTGGAGGGTAGGGGAACTTTCTTT. This gives the protein CASSLEGRGTFF.

The genes are TRBV4-3 and TRBJ2-1; D may be TRBD1 or TRBD2 (6 bases each). The CDR3 runs 13 residues. Germline CDR1 reads LGHNA; CDR2 reads YSLEER. Trimming removed 4 bases at V and 12 bases at J, with 16 bases between. In nucleotides, the CDR3 is TGCGCCAGCAGCCCCCAAGGGGGGCAAGGGCAGTTCTTC. It encodes CASSPQGGQGQFF.

The gene calls are TRBV5-1 and TRBJ2-3; a possible D gene is TRBD1 (5 bases). CDR1 and CDR2 from the germline V gene are SGHRS and YFSETQ. Trimming left V 0 bases short and J 6 bases short, with 14 bases between. The CDR3 covers 15 residues. DNA of the CDR3: TGCGCCAGCAGCTTGGAGGGGCGAATCCCCGATACGCAGTATTTT. Residues: CASSLEGRIPDTQYF.

Remarks on this clone: Compared with germline, one end of the junction differs, possibly owing to a read error. The chain combines TRBV29-1 with TRBJ1-1; no clear D gene. The length of the CDR3 is 10 residues. Per the germline V gene, CDR1 is SQVTM and CDR2 is ANQGSEA. This chain's CDR3 is CSVDGSGRNF. The CDR3 nucleotides are TGCAGCGTTGATGGTTCAGGACGCAACTTT.

This sequence joins TRBV2 and TRBJ1-6, with D hard to call. The CDR3 is made up of 15 amino acids. Germline CDR1 is SNHLY and CDR2 is FYNNEI. The V and J ends lost 7 bases and 0 bases respectively, with 10 bases between them. CDR3 in DNA: TGTGCCAGCAAGGACGGGAGCTCCTATAATTCACCCCTCCACTTT. Its translation: CASKDGSSYNSPLHF.

The V and J genes are TRBV10-3 and TRBJ2-1; TRBD2 aligns across 10 bases. The germline V gene has CDR1 ENHRY and CDR2 SYGVKD. The CDR3 is 16 residues long. V lost 3 bases, J lost 9 bases, and 11 bases stayed unmatched. The CDR3 DNA sequence: TGTGCCATCAGTGAAGGTCTAGCGGGAGAGTGGGCTGAGCAGTTCTTC. It encodes CAISEGLAGEWAEQFF.

The rearrangement uses TRBV29-1 and TRBJ2-7; D is ambiguous. The germline V gene has CDR1 SQVTM and CDR2 ANQGSEA. Trimming pared 4 bases from V and 5 bases from J, leaving 9 bases between. The CDR3 is made up of 11 amino acids. CDR3 sequence (DNA): TGCAGCGTTGTTGTTGGGCACGAGCAGTACGTC. This sequence encodes CSVVVGHEQYV.

This rearrangement joins TRBV6-5 to TRBJ1-1, with D hard to call. Trimming removed 0 bases from V and 0 bases from J, with 8 bases in between. The CDR3 has 15 amino acids. The germline V gene encodes CDR1 MNHEY and CDR2 SVGAGI. The CDR3 loop is CASSYSGRVNTEAFF. DNA of the CDR3: TGTGCCAGCAGTTACTCGGGAAGAGTGAACACTGAAGCTTTCTTT.

Within the sample, this clone is medium-sized. The chain links TRBV5-1 to TRBJ2-3; 7 bases are a match to TRBD2. The germline CDR1 and CDR2 sequences are SGHRS and YFSETQ. J gave up 0 bases and V 4 bases, and 8 bases lay outside the gene matches. This CDR3 region has 16 residues. The CDR3 is CASSLSGWASTDTQYF. For the CDR3, the DNA is TGCGCCAGCAGCCTTAGCGGGTGGGCAAGCACAGATACGCAGTATTTT.

The chain links TRBV5-1 to TRBJ2-7; D gene unclear. From germline, CDR1 is SGHRS and CDR2 YFSETQ. This CDR3 has 16 amino acids. Between the trimmed V and J ends, which lost 4 bases and 2 bases, there was a span of 19 bases. The CDR3 sequence: CASSPIFGGTTYEQYF. The DNA for the CDR3 is TGCGCCAGCAGCCCCATTTTCGGTGGAACAACCTACGAGCAGTACTTC.

The rearrangement links TRBV6-5 to TRBJ1-1; 9 bases match TRBD1. V shed 6 bases, J shed 4 bases, and the junction held 6 bases outside the gene matches. Germline V gene data show CDR1 as MNHEY and CDR2 as SVGAGI. The CDR3 length is 14 residues. CDR3 residues: CASRLQGAVTEAFF. The DNA of the CDR3 is TGTGCCAGCAGGTTACAGGGGGCAGTCACTGAAGCTTTCTTT.

This clone was picked up one time. The chain links TRBV7-2 to TRBJ2-3; the D gene could be TRBD1 or TRBD2 (6 bases each). The ends were cut back, 5 bases at V and 0 bases at J, with 12 bases in the middle. Germline V gene sequence: CDR1 SGHTA, CDR2 FQGNSA. The CDR3 loop spans 15 amino acids. CDR3: CASSPPGASTDTQYF. CDR3 coding DNA: TGTGCCAGCAGCCCCCCGGGGGCGAGCACAGATACGCAGTATTTT.

This clone ranks as medium-sized (0.01 to 0.1%). This chain links TRBV2 with TRBJ2-2; a possible D gene is TRBD2 (7 bases). V was trimmed by 3 bases and J by 7 bases, leaving 15 bases between them. This CDR3 spans 15 amino acids. Germline V gene lookup returns CDR1 SNHLY and CDR2 FYNNEI. The CDR3 is CASSDWGGGYGELFF. In nucleotides, the CDR3 is TGTGCCAGCAGTGATTGGGGGGGCGGTTACGGGGAGCTGTTTTTT.

The genes are TRBV7-9 and TRBJ1-2, with D possibly being TRBD1 (6 bases). From germline, CDR1 is SEHNR and CDR2 FQNEAQ (reference sequence). The CDR3 consists of 15 residues. The V end was cut by 7 bases, the J end by 8 bases, with 23 bases between. For the CDR3, the DNA is TGTGCCAGCACCCAATGGGATCGGGGGGCGCGCGGCTACACCTTC. This encodes CASTQWDRGARGYTF.

By proportion, this clone is medium-sized. The CDR3 DNA sequence: TGTGCCAGCAGCCAAGATCCGGCAGGAAATAATTCACCCCTCCACTTT. Protein sequence: CASSQDPAGNNSPLHF. V usage is TRBV4-2 and J usage is TRBJ1-6; no definite D call. Trimming removed 0 bases from V and 5 bases from J, with 11 bases in between. Germline values: CDR1 LGHNA, CDR2 YNFKEQ. This CDR3 region has 16 residues.

The chain has TRBV6-5 and TRBJ2-3; 8 bases match TRBD2. The V gene end was trimmed by 8 bases and the J gene end by 2 bases; junction bases not matched to a gene: 9. This CDR3 has 15 residues. Germline V gene lookup returns CDR1 MNHEY and CDR2 SVGAGI. For the CDR3, the DNA is TGTGCCAGCCGACTGCGGGGGGCGTTCACAGATACGCAGTATTTT. Protein: CASRLRGAFTDTQYF.

This clone has a single count. The chain recombines TRBV7-9 with TRBJ2-7; 15 nucleotides match TRBD2. J lost 4 bases, V lost 2 bases, and 6 bases had no gene match. Germline CDR1 and CDR2: SEHNR and FQNEAQ (reference sequence). The CDR3 runs to 17 residues. CDR3 residues: CASSLFGGTSGRYEQYF. Here the CDR3 DNA reads TGTGCCAGCAGCTTATTTGGGGGGACTAGCGGGAGGTACGAGCAGTACTTC.